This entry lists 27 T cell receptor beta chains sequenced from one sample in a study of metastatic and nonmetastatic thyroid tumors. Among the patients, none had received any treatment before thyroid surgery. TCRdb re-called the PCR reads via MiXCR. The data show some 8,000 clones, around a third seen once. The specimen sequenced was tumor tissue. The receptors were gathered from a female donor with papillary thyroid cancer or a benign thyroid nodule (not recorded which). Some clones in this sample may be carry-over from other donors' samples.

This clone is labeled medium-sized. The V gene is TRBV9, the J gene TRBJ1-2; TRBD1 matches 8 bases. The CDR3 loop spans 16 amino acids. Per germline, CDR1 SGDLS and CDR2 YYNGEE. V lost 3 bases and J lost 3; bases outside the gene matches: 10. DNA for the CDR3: TGTGCCAGCAGCGACCCTCTACAGGGGGTTGACTATGGCTACACCTTC. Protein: CASSDPLQGVDYGYTF.

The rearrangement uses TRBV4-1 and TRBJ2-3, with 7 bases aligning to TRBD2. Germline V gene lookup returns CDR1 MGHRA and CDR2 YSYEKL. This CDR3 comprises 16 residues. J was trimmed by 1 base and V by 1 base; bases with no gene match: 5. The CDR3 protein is CASSQALAERTDTQYF. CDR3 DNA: TGCGCCAGCAGCCAAGCTCTAGCGGAGCGCACAGATACGCAGTATTTT.

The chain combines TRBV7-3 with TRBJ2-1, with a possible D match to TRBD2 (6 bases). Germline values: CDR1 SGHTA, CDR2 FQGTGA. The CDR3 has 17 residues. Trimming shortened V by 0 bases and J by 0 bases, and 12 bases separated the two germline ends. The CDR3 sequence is CASSLTSFGGSYNEQFF. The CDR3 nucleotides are TGTGCCAGCAGCTTAACCTCGTTCGGGGGCTCCTACAATGAGCAGTTCTTC.

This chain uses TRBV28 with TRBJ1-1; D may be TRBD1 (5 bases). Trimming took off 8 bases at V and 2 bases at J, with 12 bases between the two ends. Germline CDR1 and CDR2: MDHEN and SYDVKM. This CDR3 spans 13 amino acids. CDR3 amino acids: CASRTPTNTEAFF. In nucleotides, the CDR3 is TGTGCCAGCCGGACACCTACAAACACTGAAGCTTTCTTT. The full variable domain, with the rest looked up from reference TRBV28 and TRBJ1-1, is DVKVTQSSRYLVKRTGEKVFLECVQDMDHENMFWYRQDPGLGLRLIYFSYDVKMKEKGDIPEGYSVSREKKERFSLILESASTNQTSMYLCASRTPTNTEAFFGQGTRLTVV.

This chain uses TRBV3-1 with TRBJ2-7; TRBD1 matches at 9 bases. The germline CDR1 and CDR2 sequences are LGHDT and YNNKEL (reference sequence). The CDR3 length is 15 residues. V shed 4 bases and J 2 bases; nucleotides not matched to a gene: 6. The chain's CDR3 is CASSRPDRGPYEQYF. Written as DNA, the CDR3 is TGTGCCAGCAGCCGTCCGGACAGGGGACCCTACGAGCAGTACTTC.

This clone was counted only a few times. CDR3 in amino acids: CASSVGFEDEQFF. For the CDR3, the DNA is TGCGCCAGCAGCGTGGGGTTTGAGGATGAGCAGTTCTTC. V usage is TRBV10-1 and J usage is TRBJ2-1, with no clear D. The V end was cut by 6 bases, the J end by 8 bases, with 14 bases between. Germline values: CDR1 WNHNN, CDR2 SYGVQD (reference sequence). The length of the CDR3 is 13 residues.

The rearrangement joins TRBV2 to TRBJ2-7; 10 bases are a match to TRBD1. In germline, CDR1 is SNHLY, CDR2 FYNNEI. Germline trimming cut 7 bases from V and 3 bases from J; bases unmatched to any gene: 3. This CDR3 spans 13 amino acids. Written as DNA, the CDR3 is TGTGCCAGCAAGGACAGGGGGTTCTACGAGCAGTACTTC. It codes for CASKDRGFYEQYF.

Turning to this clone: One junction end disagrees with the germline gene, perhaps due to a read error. CDR3 sequence (DNA): TGTACCAGCAGTGAGAACCGGCCTAAATTCTCCTATAATTCACCCCTCCACTTT. Translating it yields CTSSENRPKFSYNSPLHF. The J gene is TRBJ1-6, the V gene TRBV2; D is undetermined. The CDR3 consists of 18 residues. Per the germline V gene, CDR1 is SNHLY and CDR2 is FYNNEI.

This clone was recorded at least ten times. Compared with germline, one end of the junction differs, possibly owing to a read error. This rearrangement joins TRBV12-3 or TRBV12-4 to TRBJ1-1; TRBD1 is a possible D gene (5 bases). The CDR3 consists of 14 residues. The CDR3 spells CASSLGALNTEAFF. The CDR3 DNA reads TGTGCCAGCAGCTTAGGGGCTCTGAACACTGAAGCTTTCTTT.

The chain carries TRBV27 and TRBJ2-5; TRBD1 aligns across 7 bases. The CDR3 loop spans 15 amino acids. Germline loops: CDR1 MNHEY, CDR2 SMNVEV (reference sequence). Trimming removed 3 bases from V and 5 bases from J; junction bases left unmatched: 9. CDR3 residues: CASSFQDRRRETQYF. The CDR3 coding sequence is TGTGCCAGCAGTTTTCAGGACAGGAGGAGGGAGACCCAGTACTTC.

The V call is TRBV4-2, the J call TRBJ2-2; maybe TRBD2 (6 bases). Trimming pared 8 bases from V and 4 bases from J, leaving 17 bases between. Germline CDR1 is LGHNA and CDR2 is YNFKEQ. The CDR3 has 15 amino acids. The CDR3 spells CASSTDRGSTGELFF. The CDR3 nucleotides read TGTGCCAGCTCAACGGACCGGGGGAGCACCGGGGAGCTGTTTTTT.

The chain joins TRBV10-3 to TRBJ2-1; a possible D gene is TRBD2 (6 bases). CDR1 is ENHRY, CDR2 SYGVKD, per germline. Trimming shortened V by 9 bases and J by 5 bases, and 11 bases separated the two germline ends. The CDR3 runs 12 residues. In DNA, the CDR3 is TGTGCCATTGGCGGGGAAAACAATGAGCAGTTCTTC. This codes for CAIGGENNEQFF.

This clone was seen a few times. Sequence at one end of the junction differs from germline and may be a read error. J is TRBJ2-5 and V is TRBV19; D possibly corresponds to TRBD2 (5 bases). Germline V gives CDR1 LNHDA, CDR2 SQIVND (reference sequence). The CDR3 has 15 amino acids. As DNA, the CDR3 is TGTGCCAGTAGTCCCACGACCGACCGGGAAGAGGCCCAGTACTTC. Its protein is CASSPTTDREEAQYF.

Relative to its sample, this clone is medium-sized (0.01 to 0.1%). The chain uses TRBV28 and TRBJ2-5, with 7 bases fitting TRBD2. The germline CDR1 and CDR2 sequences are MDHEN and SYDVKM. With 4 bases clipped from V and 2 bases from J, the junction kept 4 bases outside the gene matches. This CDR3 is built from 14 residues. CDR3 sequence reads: CASSYLADQETQYF. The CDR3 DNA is TGTGCCAGCAGTTATCTAGCGGATCAAGAGACCCAGTACTTC.

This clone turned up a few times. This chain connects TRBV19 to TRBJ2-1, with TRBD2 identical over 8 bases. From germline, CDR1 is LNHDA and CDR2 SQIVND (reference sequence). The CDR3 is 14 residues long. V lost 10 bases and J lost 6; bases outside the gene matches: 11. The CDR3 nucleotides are TGTGCCACCTCTGGGCGGGGGGACCCCAATGAGCAGTTCTTC. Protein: CATSGRGDPNEQFF.

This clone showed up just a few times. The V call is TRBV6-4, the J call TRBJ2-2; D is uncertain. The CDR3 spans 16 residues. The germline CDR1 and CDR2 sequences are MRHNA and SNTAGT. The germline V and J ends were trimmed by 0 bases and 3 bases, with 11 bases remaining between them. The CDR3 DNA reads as TGTGCCAGCAGTGACTCGGGCGGATCTCACACCGGGGAGCTGTTTTTT. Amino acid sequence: CASSDSGGSHTGELFF.

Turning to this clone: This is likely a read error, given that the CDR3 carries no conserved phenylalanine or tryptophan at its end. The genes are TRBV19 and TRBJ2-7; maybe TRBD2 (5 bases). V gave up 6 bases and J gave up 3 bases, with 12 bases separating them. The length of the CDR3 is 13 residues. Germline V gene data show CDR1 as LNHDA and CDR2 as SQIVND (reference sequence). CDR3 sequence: CASSGLDLYEQYY. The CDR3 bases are TGTGCCAGTAGCGGACTTGACCTCTACGAGCAGTACTAC.

This CDR3 reads CASQGRGSPLHF. The CDR3 nucleotides read TGTGCCAGCCAGGGGAGAGGTTCACCCCTCCACTTT. The rearrangement links TRBV6-1 to TRBJ1-6; TRBD1 is a possible D gene (6 bases). Germline-derived CDR1 and CDR2 are MNHNS and SASEGT. V lost 8 bases and J 9 bases, leaving 11 bases between the germline ends. The CDR3 is made up of 12 amino acids.

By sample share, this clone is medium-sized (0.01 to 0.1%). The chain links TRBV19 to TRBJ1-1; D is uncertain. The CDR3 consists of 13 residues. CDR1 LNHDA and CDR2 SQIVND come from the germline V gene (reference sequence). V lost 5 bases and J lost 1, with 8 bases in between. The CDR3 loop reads CASSAQQNTEAFF. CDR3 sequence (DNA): TGTGCCAGTAGTGCCCAGCAGAACACTGAAGCTTTCTTT.

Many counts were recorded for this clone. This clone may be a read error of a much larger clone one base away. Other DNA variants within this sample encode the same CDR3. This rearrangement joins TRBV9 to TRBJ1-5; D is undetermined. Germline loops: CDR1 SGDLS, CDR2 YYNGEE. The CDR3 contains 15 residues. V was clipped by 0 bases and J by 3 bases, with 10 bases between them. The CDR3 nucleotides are TGTGCCAGCAGCGTAGCTGGGGAATACAATCAGCCCCAGCATTTT. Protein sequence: CASSVAGEYNQPQHF.

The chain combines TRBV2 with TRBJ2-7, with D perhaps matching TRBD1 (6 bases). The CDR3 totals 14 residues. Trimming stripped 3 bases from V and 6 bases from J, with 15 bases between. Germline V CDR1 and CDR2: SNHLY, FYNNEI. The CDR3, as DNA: TGTGCCAGCAGTGAGGGCAGGGGCCAAGGCGAGCAGTACTTC. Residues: CASSEGRGQGEQYF.

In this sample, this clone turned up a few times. CDR3 region: CASSYPSGGAIYGYTF. The CDR3 nucleotides are TGTGCCAGCAGTTACCCCTCGGGAGGGGCGATCTATGGCTACACCTTC. The chain employs TRBV6-2 or TRBV6-3 and TRBJ1-2; the D gene is possibly TRBD1 (5 bases). The CDR3 consists of 16 residues. Per the germline V gene, CDR1 is MNHEY and CDR2 is SVGEGT. The V end lost 2 bases, the J end lost 4 bases, and 17 bases lay between the germline ends.

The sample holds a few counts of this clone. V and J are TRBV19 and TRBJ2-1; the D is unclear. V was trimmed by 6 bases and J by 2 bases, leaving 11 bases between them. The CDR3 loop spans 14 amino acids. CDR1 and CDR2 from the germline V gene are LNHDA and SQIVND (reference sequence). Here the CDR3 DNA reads TGTGCCAGTAGCGCAGCAGCCACCTACAATGAGCAGTTCTTC. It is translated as CASSAAATYNEQFF.

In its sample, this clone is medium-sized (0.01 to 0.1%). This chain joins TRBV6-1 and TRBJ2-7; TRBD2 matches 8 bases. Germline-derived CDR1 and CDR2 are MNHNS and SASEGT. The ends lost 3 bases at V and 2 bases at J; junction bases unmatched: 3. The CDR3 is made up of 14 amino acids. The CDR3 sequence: CASSDRGGPYEQYF. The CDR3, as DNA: TGTGCCAGCAGTGACCGCGGGGGGCCCTACGAGCAGTACTTC.

The CDR3 reads CASSQTSGTQYF. The DNA of the CDR3 is TGTGCCAGCAGCCAGACTTCGGGGACCCAGTACTTC. This chain connects TRBV3-1 to TRBJ2-5; no reliable D call. Germline CDR1 reads LGHDT; CDR2 reads YNNKEL (reference sequence). Trimming took 3 bases from V and 7 from J, leaving 9 bases between them. The CDR3 totals 12 residues.

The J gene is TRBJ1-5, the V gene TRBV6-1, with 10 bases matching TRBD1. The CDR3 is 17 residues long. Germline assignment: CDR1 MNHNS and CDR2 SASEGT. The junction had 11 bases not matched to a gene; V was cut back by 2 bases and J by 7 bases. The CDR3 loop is CASSETWTGGYGQPQHF. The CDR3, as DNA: TGTGCCAGCAGTGAAACTTGGACAGGGGGATATGGACAGCCCCAGCATTTT.

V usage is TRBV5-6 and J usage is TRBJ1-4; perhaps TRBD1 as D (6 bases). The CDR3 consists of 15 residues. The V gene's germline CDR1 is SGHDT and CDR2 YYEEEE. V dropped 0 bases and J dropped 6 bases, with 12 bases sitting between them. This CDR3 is CASSLVGGRDEKLFF. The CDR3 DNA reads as TGTGCCAGCAGCTTGGTCGGGGGCAGAGATGAAAAACTGTTTTTT.